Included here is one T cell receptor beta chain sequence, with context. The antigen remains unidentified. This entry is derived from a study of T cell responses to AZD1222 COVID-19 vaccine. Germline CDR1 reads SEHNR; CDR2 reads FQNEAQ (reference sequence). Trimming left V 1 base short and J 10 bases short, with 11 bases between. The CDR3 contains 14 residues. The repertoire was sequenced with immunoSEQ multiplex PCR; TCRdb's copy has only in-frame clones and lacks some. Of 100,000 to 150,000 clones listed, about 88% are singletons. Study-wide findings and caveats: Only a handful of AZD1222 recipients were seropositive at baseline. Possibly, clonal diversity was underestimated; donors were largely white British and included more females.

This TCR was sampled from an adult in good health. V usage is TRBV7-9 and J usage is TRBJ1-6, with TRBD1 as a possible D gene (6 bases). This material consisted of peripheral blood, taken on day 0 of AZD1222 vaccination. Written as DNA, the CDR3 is TGTGCCAGCAGCTTAGTCGGACAGTTATCACCCCTCCACTTT. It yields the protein CASSLVGQLSPLHF.